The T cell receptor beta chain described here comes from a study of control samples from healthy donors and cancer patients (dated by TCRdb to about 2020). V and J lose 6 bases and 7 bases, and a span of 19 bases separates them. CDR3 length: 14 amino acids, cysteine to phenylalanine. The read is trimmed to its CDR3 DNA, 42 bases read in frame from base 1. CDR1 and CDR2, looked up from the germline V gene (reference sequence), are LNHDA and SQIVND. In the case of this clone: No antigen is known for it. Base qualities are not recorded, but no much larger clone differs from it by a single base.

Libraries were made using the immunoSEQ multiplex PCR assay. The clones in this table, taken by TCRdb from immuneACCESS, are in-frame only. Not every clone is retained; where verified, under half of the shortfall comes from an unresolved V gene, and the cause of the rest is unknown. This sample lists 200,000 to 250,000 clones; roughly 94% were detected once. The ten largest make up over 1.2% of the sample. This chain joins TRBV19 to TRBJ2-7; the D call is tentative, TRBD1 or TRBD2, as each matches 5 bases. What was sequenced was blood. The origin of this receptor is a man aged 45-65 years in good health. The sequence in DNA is TGTGCCAGTAGCATCCCCGGGACCGACCTAGAGCAGTACTTC. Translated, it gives CASSIPGTDLEQYF.